This T cell receptor (beta chain) was sequenced during a study of cytomegalovirus exposure and HLA in healthy donors. Use of 60 Vbeta and 13 Jbeta primers characterized the PCR. Profiling relied on immunoSEQ multiplex PCR, and the TCRdb table lists in-frame clones only, not all of them. The sample lists under 200,000 clones; roughly 85% were seen once. V was pared by 4 bases and J by 3 bases, with 14 bases between. CDR1 is SGHRS, CDR2 YFSETQ, per germline. The CDR3 totals 15 residues. Study observations and caveats: In vitro confirmation showed a few CMV-associated chains to be CMV antigen specific. The study dropped some indistinguishable V segments, TRBV6-2 and TRBV6-3 among them. Both high specificity and high sensitivity reportedly marked the classifier's diagnosis of cytomegalovirus status. A list of 150 or so TCR beta chains associated with cytomegalovirus was given.

With respect to this clone: As yet, its antigen is unknown.

The chain combines TRBV5-1 with TRBJ2-1, with TRBD1 as a possible D gene (6 bases). The specimen sequenced was PBMCs. This TCR came from a woman in her forties or fifties in good health and CMV-seronegative. CDR3 region: CASSPGAGVYNEQFF. CDR3 coding DNA: TGCGCCAGCAGCCCCGGGGCAGGGGTCTACAATGAGCAGTTCTTC.